Following are 5 T cell receptor beta chains from one sample sequenced in a study of cytomegalovirus exposure and HLA in healthy donors (dated by TCRdb to about 2017). The library was obtained by the immunoSEQ multiplex PCR assay. TCRdb re-hosts the immuneACCESS table, in-frame sequences only. Its copies lack some clones; in the studies checked, an unresolved V gene accounts for under half of them, and the cause for the rest is not known. The sample table holds approximately 120,000 clones, of which 90% to 95% were seen once. The ten largest clones take up 1% to 1.5% of the sample. Sequenced input: PBMCs. These receptors were taken from a woman younger than 35 in good health and CMV-seronegative.

The chain recombines TRBV5-4 with TRBJ2-5; 12 nucleotides match TRBD2. The CDR3 is 15 residues long. J gave up 5 bases and V 4 bases, and 6 bases lay outside the gene matches. Germline CDR1 SGHNT, CDR2 YYREEE (reference sequence). For the CDR3, the DNA is TGTGCCAGCAGCCTCCAGACTAGCGGGGGTGAGACCCAGTACTTC. This gives the protein CASSLQTSGGETQYF.

This clone was recorded only once. The J gene is TRBJ2-3, the V gene TRBV2; TRBD1 is a possible D gene (5 bases). Trimming shortened V by 3 bases and J by 2 bases, and 9 bases separated the two germline ends. Germline V lookup: CDR1 SNHLY, CDR2 FYNNEI. The CDR3 has 14 residues. The CDR3 reads CASSDGAPTDTQYF. Written as DNA, the CDR3 is TGTGCCAGCAGTGATGGGGCACCCACAGATACGCAGTATTTT. Complete variable domain (other parts from reference TRBV2 and TRBJ2-3): EPEVTQTPSHQVTQMGQEVILRCVPISNHLYFYWYRQILGQKVEFLVSFYNNEISEKSEIFDDQFSVERPDGSNFTLKIRSTKLEDSAMYFCASSDGAPTDTQYFGPGTRLTVL.

V usage is TRBV27 and J usage is TRBJ2-7, with D maybe TRBD2 (5 bases). Germline lookup yields CDR1 MNHEY and CDR2 SMNVEV (reference sequence). The CDR3 extends over 15 amino acids. The V and J ends lost 3 bases and 2 bases respectively, with 14 bases between them. CDR3 in amino acids: CASSLEAGWAYEQYF. The DNA of the CDR3 is TGTGCCAGCAGTTTGGAGGCGGGCTGGGCCTACGAGCAGTACTTC.

The V call is TRBV21-1, the J call TRBJ1-3; TRBD1, the D gene given by the table, was not confirmed from the DNA. TRBV21-1 is tagged as a pseudogene. CDR3 length equals 14 residues. The CDR3 sequence: CASSGGRVGNTIYF. CDR3 sequence (DNA): TGTGCCAGCAGCGGGGGCAGGGTTGGAAACACCATATATTTT.

J is TRBJ1-2 and V is TRBV2; 8 positions match TRBD1. After removal of 8 bases from V and 8 bases from J, the junction contained 7 bases not matched to a gene. Germline V CDR1 and CDR2: SNHLY, FYNNEI. CDR3 size: 12 residues. The CDR3 nucleotides are TGTGCCAGCGGCCAGGGGGCTCGGGGCTACACCTTC. Protein product: CASGQGARGYTF.